The TCR beta chain under discussion was sequenced for a study of radiation and T cells in renal cell carcinoma. Study results and limitations: Baseline intratumoral clonotype presence is unknown without pretreatment biopsies. In blood, top tumor clones expanded by 2 weeks, shrinking by 4.

A few counts support this clone. Its antigen is undetermined. Described time point: blood 4 weeks post-SBRT, at nephrectomy. Treatment denoted: 15 Gy SBRT to primary tumor, nephrectomy 4 weeks later. Nephrectomy followed 15 Gy stereotactic body radiation by 4 weeks. With 3 bases removed from V and 4 bases from J, the gap between germline ends came to 9 bases. Per the germline V gene, CDR1 is MNHEY and CDR2 is SVGAGI. CDR3 size: 13 residues. Method: immunoSEQ multiplex PCR; TCRdb's copy keeps in-frame clones and lacks some. The sample lists approximately 170,000 clones; less than 90% were seen once. The V call is TRBV6-5, the J call TRBJ1-1; a possible D gene is TRBD1 (6 bases). Sequenced material: blood, taken from a patient whose treatment included radiotherapy and nephrectomy. This TCR came from a woman aged 45-59 years with renal cell carcinoma. CDR3 residues: CASSYGGGTEAFF. The CDR3 nucleotides read TGTGCCAGCAGTTATGGAGGGGGCACTGAAGCTTTCTTT.